A selection of T cell receptor beta chains follows, all from one sample in a study of response to subunit inactivated influenza vaccine. From the RT-PCR reads, TCRdb called clonotypes with MiXCR, one entry per CDR3 protein. The table shows 450,000 to 700,000 distinct CDR3 sequences, with 14% occurring only once. The sample was PBMCs from blood, taken 11 to 12 days after vaccination. Source of these receptors: a man in his fifties who received an inactivated influenza vaccine. Each CDR3 is given without its conserved first and last residue.

13	TRBV19	TRBJ1-6	ASSIASSYNSPLH
14	TRBV12-3/TRBV12-4	.	ASSLPSGNINNEQY
13	TRBV2	TRBJ1-2	ASSEALGGARGYT
14	TRBV7-9	TRBJ2-7	ASSLVAEPWSYEQY
14	TRBV6-5	TRBJ1-6	ASSYRSRTAGSPLH
10	TRBV7-2	TRBJ2-5	ASGYTPGTQY
12	TRBV18	TRBJ2-7	ASSQQAPPGEQY
14	TRBV7-2	TRBJ2-3	ASSSLGGGFSDTQY
13	TRBV5-1	TRBJ2-7	ASSLASKETYEQY
14	TRBV20-1	TRBJ1-6	SARSLAGVPNSPLH
12	TRBV20-1	TRBJ1-1	SADSGGSNTEAF
12	TRBV27	TRBJ2-1	ASLSGNDYNEQF
12	TRBV24-1	TRBJ2-3	ATSLTSGTDTQY
13	TRBV7-2	TRBJ2-1	ASSLGANLGNEQF
13	TRBV7-9	TRBJ1-2	ASSSRQGPLYGYT
12	TRBV18	TRBJ1-1	ASSLSNGVTEAF